Listed here are 31 T cell receptor beta chains from one sample, sequenced in a study of blood T cell repertoires in COVID-19. The table came from immunoSEQ multiplex PCR; TCRdb's copy has only in-frame clones and leaves some out. The table includes 380,000 or so clones, approximately 86% detected once. Sequencing used peripheral blood. Receptors were obtained from a woman aged 60-75 years with COVID-19, enrolled during active disease.

This clone was seen only a few times. This chain uses TRBV6-4 with TRBJ1-2, with a tentative D call TRBD1 (5 bases). This CDR3 is built from 13 residues. Trimming removed 5 bases at V and 8 bases at J, with 15 bases between. CDR1 and CDR2 from the germline V gene are MRHNA and SNTAGT. The CDR3 sequence: CASSSTQGEGYTF. For the CDR3, the DNA is TGTGCCAGCAGTTCGACGCAGGGCGAGGGCTACACCTTC.

The rearrangement joins TRBV3-1 (or the pseudogene TRBV3-2) to TRBJ2-5, with D perhaps matching TRBD2 (5 bases). This CDR3 contains 13 residues. V gave up 4 bases and J gave up 2 bases, with 8 bases separating them. CDR1 and CDR2 (germline): LGHDT, YNNKEL (reference sequence). This CDR3 reads CASSLRGQETQYF. CDR3 nucleotides: TGTGCCAGCAGCCTCCGGGGACAAGAGACCCAGTACTTC.

V and J are TRBV19 and TRBJ1-1; TRBD1 agrees at 8 bases. This CDR3 comprises 14 residues. The trim removed 4 bases at V and 7 bases at J, leaving 8 bases unmatched. CDR1 LNHDA and CDR2 SQIVND come from the germline V gene (reference sequence). The CDR3 bases are TGTGCCAGTAGTAGAGCGCAGGGGGCAGGTGAAGCTTTCTTT. It translates to CASSRAQGAGEAFF.

V and J are TRBV9 and TRBJ1-2, with 9 bases aligning to TRBD1. V lost 3 bases and J lost 0; bases outside the gene matches: 12. The CDR3 runs 18 residues. CDR1 and CDR2 from the germline V gene are SGDLS and YYNGEE. The CDR3 sequence: CASSAPAGQGTPNYGYTF. CDR3 coding DNA: TGTGCCAGCAGCGCCCCCGCGGGACAGGGTACCCCTAACTATGGCTACACCTTC.

This clone was recorded a few times. The V and J genes are TRBV12-5 and TRBJ1-2, with D perhaps TRBD1 (5 bases). The V gene's germline CDR1 is LGHNT and CDR2 FRNRAP. The CDR3 is 16 amino acids. V gave up 0 bases and J gave up 6 bases, with 17 bases separating them. CDR3 sequence: CASGLVQWEGVHGYTF. The CDR3 DNA sequence: TGTGCTAGTGGTTTGGTACAATGGGAAGGGGTCCATGGCTACACCTTC.

This clone was recorded once. This chain joins TRBV29-1 and TRBJ2-3; 7 positions match TRBD2. Germline V CDR1 and CDR2: SQVTM, ANQGSEA. V lost 5 bases to trimming and J lost 0 bases; unmatched junction nucleotides: 5. The CDR3 covers 14 residues. The CDR3 sequence is CSVYSGKSTDTQYF. The CDR3 DNA is TGCAGCGTTTACAGCGGGAAGAGCACAGATACGCAGTATTTT.

The J gene is TRBJ1-1, the V gene TRBV4-1; 8 bases align to TRBD1. The germline CDR1 and CDR2 sequences are MGHRA and YSYEKL. The CDR3 runs to 15 residues. J lost 4 bases, V lost 4 bases, and 8 bases had no gene match. The CDR3 coding sequence is TGCGCCAGCAGCCGCTATCAGGGGGCAGGCACTGAAGCTTTCTTT. As protein: CASSRYQGAGTEAFF.

This clone was seen only once. This chain connects TRBV21-1 to TRBJ1-2; the DNA was not used to check the table's D call, TRBD1. TRBV21-1 is a pseudogene. This CDR3 has 14 residues. Here the CDR3 DNA reads TGTGCCAGCAGCAGTAATCGGACAGGACCAGGCTACACCTTC. Protein product: CASSSNRTGPGYTF.

The chain couples TRBV29-1 to TRBJ2-5, with 8 bases fitting TRBD1. The V gene end was trimmed by 7 bases and the J gene end by 7 bases; junction bases not matched to a gene: 17. The CDR3 is 15 residues long. Germline V gives CDR1 SQVTM, CDR2 ANQGSEA. CDR3 nucleotide sequence: TGCAGCGCCAAGACGCAGGACAGGGATTTGGGGACCCAGTACTTC. This codes for CSAKTQDRDLGTQYF.

The CDR3 region is CASSPGTGVPDTQYF. CDR3 nucleotide sequence: TGTGCCAGCAGTCCCGGGACAGGCGTTCCAGATACGCAGTATTTT. The V and J genes are TRBV6-5 and TRBJ2-3, with 8 bases identical to TRBD1. The CDR3 has 15 amino acids. V shed 5 bases, J shed 4 bases, and the junction held 8 bases outside the gene matches. Per germline, CDR1 MNHEY and CDR2 SVGAGI.

This chain connects TRBV4-3 to TRBJ2-7, with TRBD1 matching over 9 bases. CDR1 is LGHNA, CDR2 YSLEER, per germline. V trimming: 5 bases; J trimming: 3 bases; junction bases outside the gene matches: 5. CDR3 size: 14 residues. The CDR3 region has the DNA TGCGCCAGCAGCGCCGGGACAGGGAACTACGAGCAGTACTTC. Translation: CASSAGTGNYEQYF.

With regard to this clone: Other DNA variants within this sample encode the same CDR3. The chain uses TRBV3-1 (or the pseudogene TRBV3-2) and TRBJ2-7; TRBD1 matches 7 bases. This CDR3 region has 13 residues. V lost 4 bases to trimming and J lost 3 bases; unmatched junction nucleotides: 3. Germline values: CDR1 LGHDT, CDR2 YNNKEL (reference sequence). In DNA, the CDR3 is TGTGCCAGCAGCCGGCAGGGGGTCTACGAGCAGTACTTC. It is translated as CASSRQGVYEQYF.

V usage is TRBV2 and J usage is TRBJ1-5; D is unresolved. There are 15 residues in the CDR3. The germline V and J ends were trimmed by 2 bases and 2 bases, with 10 bases remaining between them. Germline V gene data show CDR1 as SNHLY and CDR2 as FYNNEI. CDR3 sequence reads: CASSELGSGNQPQHF. DNA of the CDR3: TGTGCCAGCAGTGAATTGGGCTCAGGCAATCAGCCCCAGCATTTT.

The CDR3 reads CASSLVGLAGSHEQFF. The CDR3 bases are TGTGCCAGCAGCTTAGTGGGACTAGCGGGGTCGCATGAGCAGTTCTTC. The rearrangement uses TRBV13 and TRBJ2-1; 13 bases align to TRBD2. CDR3 length equals 16 residues. With 1 base clipped from V and 8 bases from J, the junction kept 5 bases outside the gene matches. Germline CDR1 is PRHDT and CDR2 is FYEKMQ (reference sequence).

The gene calls are TRBV11-2 and TRBJ1-1; tentatively, D is TRBD1 (5 bases). V lost 8 bases, J lost 0 bases, and 16 bases lay in between. Germline assignment: CDR1 SGHAT and CDR2 FQNNGV. The CDR3 loop spans 15 amino acids. CDR3 coding DNA: TGTGCCAGCGGAAGGGCAGGGTTCATGAACACTGAAGCTTTCTTT. Its translation: CASGRAGFMNTEAFF.

This clone appeared a few times. The chain uses TRBV11-2 and TRBJ1-3; D gene unclear. With 5 bases removed from V and 2 bases from J, the gap between germline ends came to 10 bases. Germline CDR1 SGHAT, CDR2 FQNNGV. The length of the CDR3 is 14 residues. The CDR3 DNA sequence: TGTGCCAGCAGCGTGGCCCTTCCTGGAAACACCATATATTTT. The encoded protein is CASSVALPGNTIYF.

As concerns this clone: The germline gene is not matched at one end of the junction; a read error may be the cause. The gene calls are TRBV7-9 and TRBJ1-1, with unresolved D. CDR3 length equals 11 residues. Germline CDR1 is SEHNR and CDR2 is FQNEAQ (reference sequence). CDR3 nucleotide sequence: TGTGCCGCCCCAAGAGGATTAGGTTATATCTTT. Translated, it gives CAAPRGLGYIF.

J is TRBJ2-7 and V is TRBV6-5, with 7 bases lining up with TRBD1. This CDR3 is built from 15 residues. Germline trimming cut 5 bases from V and 0 bases from J; bases unmatched to any gene: 7. The germline CDR1 and CDR2 sequences are MNHEY and SVGAGI. CDR3 protein: CASSQGDVPSYEQYF. In nucleotides, the CDR3 is TGTGCCAGCAGTCAGGGGGACGTACCCTCCTACGAGCAGTACTTC.

The V call is TRBV27, the J call TRBJ1-4, with 7 bases aligning to TRBD1. CDR1 is MNHEY, CDR2 SMNVEV, per germline (reference sequence). The CDR3 runs to 14 residues. After removal of 4 bases from V and 8 bases from J, the junction contained 7 bases not matched to a gene. The DNA for the CDR3 is TGTGCCAGCAGTTCACAGGGGTTACGGGAAAAACTGTTTTTT. As protein: CASSSQGLREKLFF.

V usage is TRBV6-6 and J usage is TRBJ2-3, with 8 positions matching TRBD1. CDR3 length: 14 amino acids. CDR1 is MNHNY, CDR2 SVGAGI, per germline (reference sequence). V was pared by 7 bases and J by 4 bases, with 7 bases of the junction left unmatched. CDR3 loop: CASNPTGDADTQYF. In DNA, the CDR3 is TGTGCCAGCAATCCGACAGGGGATGCAGATACGCAGTATTTT.

This chain uses TRBV27 with TRBJ2-5; TRBD2 aligns across 8 bases. Germline lookup yields CDR1 MNHEY and CDR2 SMNVEV (reference sequence). The V gene end was trimmed by 5 bases and the J gene end by 5 bases; junction bases not matched to a gene: 7. The CDR3 extends over 14 amino acids. The CDR3 sequence is CASSPGTRDETQYF. For the CDR3, the DNA is TGTGCCAGCAGTCCCGGGACTAGGGATGAGACCCAGTACTTC.

The gene calls are TRBV3-1 (or the pseudogene TRBV3-2) and TRBJ2-3; 14 bases agree with TRBD2. Germline V CDR1 and CDR2: LGHDT, YNNKEL (reference sequence). V lost 4 bases, J lost 3 bases, and 3 bases stayed unmatched. This CDR3 has 16 residues. The CDR3 region has the DNA TGTGCCAGCAGCCGACTAGCGGGGGGGCCTACAGATACGCAGTATTTT. This sequence encodes CASSRLAGGPTDTQYF.

The rearrangement uses TRBV7-9 and TRBJ1-1, with TRBD1 matching 7 bases. The CDR3 is 13 residues long. Germline V CDR1 and CDR2: SEHNR, FQNEAQ (reference sequence). Trimming took 7 bases from V and 3 from J; bases not matched to a gene: 5. The CDR3 sequence: CASTGQVDTEAFF. The CDR3 nucleotides read TGTGCCAGCACCGGACAGGTGGACACTGAAGCTTTCTTT.

V and J are TRBV27 and TRBJ2-3, with D unclear. CDR1 is MNHEY, CDR2 SMNVEV, per germline (reference sequence). The CDR3 is made up of 13 amino acids. V was pared by 5 bases and J by 4 bases, with 10 bases between. The CDR3 spells CASSPYSSDTQYF. The CDR3 DNA reads TGTGCCAGCAGTCCCTACAGTTCAGATACGCAGTATTTT.

The chain is built from TRBV9 and TRBJ1-5; 7 positions match TRBD1. Germline-derived CDR1 and CDR2 are SGDLS and YYNGEE. The CDR3 totals 14 residues. V dropped 0 bases and J dropped 7; count of bases not matched to a gene: 4. Here the CDR3 reads CASSVAGGRQPQHF. The DNA for the CDR3 is TGTGCCAGCAGCGTAGCAGGGGGTAGACAGCCCCAGCATTTT. The whole variable domain, remainder taken from reference TRBV9 and TRBJ1-5, is DSGVTQTPKHLITATGQRVTLRCSPRSGDLSVYWYQQSLDQGLQFLIQYYNGEERAKGNILERFSAQQFPDLHSELNLSSLELGDSALYFCASSVAGGRQPQHFGDGTRLSIL.

This clone was observed a single time. The CDR3 region is CASSLSGGHTGELFF. CDR3 DNA: TGTGCCAGCAGCTTAAGCGGGGGGCACACCGGGGAGCTGTTTTTT. The genes are TRBV7-7 and TRBJ2-2; 9 bases match TRBD2. The CDR3 extends over 15 amino acids. CDR1 and CDR2 from the germline V gene are SSHAT and FNYEAQ (reference sequence). V gave up 2 bases and J gave up 3 bases; unmatched junction bases: 1.

The J gene is TRBJ1-2, the V gene TRBV29-1; weak D call: TRBD1 (5 bases). This CDR3 contains 12 residues. Looked up from germline, CDR1 is SQVTM and CDR2 is ANQGSEA. Trimming cost V 5 bases and J 2 bases, with 9 bases left between them. The CDR3 spells CSVLGGNYGYTF. The DNA for the CDR3 is TGCAGCGTTTTGGGGGGGAACTATGGCTACACCTTC.

The V call is TRBV11-3, the J call TRBJ2-1; 13 bases are shared with TRBD2. The length of the CDR3 is 16 residues. From germline, CDR1 is SGHNT and CDR2 YENEEA. V lost 10 bases, J lost 1 base, and 7 bases stayed unmatched. CDR3 sequence: CATSGLAGLSYNEQFF. The CDR3 DNA reads as TGTGCCACCTCGGGACTAGCGGGGCTGTCCTACAATGAGCAGTTCTTC.

The genes are TRBV4-1 and TRBJ2-2; 9 bases fit TRBD2. Germline V gene sequence: CDR1 MGHRA, CDR2 YSYEKL. CDR3 length equals 19 residues. V shed 2 bases, J shed 4 bases, and the junction held 14 bases outside the gene matches. CDR3 DNA: TGCGCCAGCAGCCAAAAAAGATTGATAGGACTAGCGTCCACCGGGGAGCTGTTTTTT. This encodes CASSQKRLIGLASTGELFF.

In DNA, the CDR3 is TGTGCCAGCAGCTTCTATGGGCACACAGATACGCAGTATTTT. Protein product: CASSFYGHTDTQYF. This rearrangement joins TRBV7-3 to TRBJ2-3, with D uncertain. Germline CDR1 SGHTA, CDR2 FQGTGA. The V end was cut by 3 bases, the J end by 2 bases, with 9 bases between. CDR3 length: 14 amino acids. Variable domain in full (rest from reference TRBV7-3 and TRBJ2-3): GAGVSQTPSNKVTEKGKYVELRCDPISGHTALYWYRQSLGQGPEFLIYFQGTGAADDSGLPNDRFFAVRPEGSVSTLKIQRTERGDSAVYLCASSFYGHTDTQYFGPGTRLTVL.

This clone was observed a handful of times. The V and J genes are TRBV11-2 and TRBJ1-2; TRBD1 agrees at 8 bases. This CDR3 has 14 amino acids. With V trimmed by 5 bases and J by 4 bases, 6 bases remained unmatched. Germline CDR1 SGHAT, CDR2 FQNNGV. The CDR3 protein is CASSAGQGPYGYTF. CDR3 sequence (DNA): TGTGCCAGCAGCGCCGGACAGGGCCCCTATGGCTACACCTTC.